This is a list of T cell receptor beta chains from one sample in a study of follicular helper T cells after annual influenza vaccination. Some clones are missing from TCRdb's copy, which holds only in-frame ones; the method was immunoSEQ multiplex PCR. In the table there are 6,000 to 9,500 clones, over 80% of which are singletons. Source: CXCR5+ CD38- circulating T follicular helper cells from blood, taken 7 days after influenza vaccination. Receptor source: an adult who received the influenza vaccine. Both conserved end residues are trimmed from each CDR3.

J gene: TRBJ1-5; V gene: TRBV6-5; CDR3 protein: ASRGGSNQPQH
J gene: TRBJ2-3; V gene: TRBV5-1; CDR3 protein: ASSSGLATGGTDTQY
J gene: TRBJ2-7; V gene: TRBV28; CDR3 protein: ASSNDGLSSYEQY
J gene: TRBJ1-1; V gene: TRBV28; CDR3 protein: ASSPPGRGNTEAF
J gene: TRBJ1-1; V gene: TRBV7-9; CDR3 protein: ASRPDRGRGDTEAF
J gene: TRBJ2-1; V gene: TRBV19; CDR3 protein: ASSITSGAFRDLVKNEQF
J gene: TRBJ2-1; V gene: TRBV7-8; CDR3 protein: ASSSGTGVTGEQF
J gene: TRBJ1-1; V gene: TRBV19; CDR3 protein: ASSTAMVGPKNTEAF
J gene: TRBJ2-6; V gene: TRBV4-2; CDR3 protein: ASTRGDGSGANVLT
J gene: TRBJ2-2; V gene: TRBV5-6; CDR3 protein: ASSQIRDTGELF
J gene: TRBJ2-2; V gene: TRBV6-1; CDR3 protein: ASSDFGELF
J gene: TRBJ1-1; V gene: TRBV7-2; CDR3 protein: ASSFFGDATEAF
J gene: TRBJ1-5; V gene: TRBV19; CDR3 protein: ASSSGTGGFQPQH
J gene: TRBJ2-5; V gene: TRBV19; CDR3 protein: ASSMTYRGRRETQY
J gene: TRBJ1-4; V gene: TRBV7-2; CDR3 protein: ASSPDRINEKLF